This T cell receptor beta chain is from a study of cytomegalovirus exposure and HLA in healthy donors. Overall study findings and caveats: A classifier reportedly called cytomegalovirus status with high sensitivity and specificity. V segments that were indistinguishable, TRBV6-2 and TRBV6-3 among them, were omitted from analysis. For most TCR sequences rarity was the rule, although some public TCRs occurred in many donors. Association of a missense DCLRE1C variant with TCR beta V- and J-gene trimming was reported in a later analysis.

The germline CDR1 and CDR2 sequences are MNHNS and SASEGT. The CDR3 extends over 17 amino acids. V lost 1 base, J lost 4 bases, and 17 bases lay in between. Concerning this clone: The target antigen is unknown.

Primers: 60 Vbeta forward and 13 Jbeta reverse. Generated by immunoSEQ multiplex PCR, the TCRdb table keeps only in-frame clones and is missing some. The data contain approximately 98,000 clones, around 75% of them singletons. The TCR comes from a man younger than 30 in good health and CMV-seropositive. Material: PBMCs. The gene calls are TRBV6-1 and TRBJ1-5; possibly TRBD1 for D (6 bases). CDR3 coding DNA: TGTGCCAGCAGTGAAGGTTCGACAGGCGTAGGGAATCAGCCCCAGCATTTT. This codes for CASSEGSTGVGNQPQHF.